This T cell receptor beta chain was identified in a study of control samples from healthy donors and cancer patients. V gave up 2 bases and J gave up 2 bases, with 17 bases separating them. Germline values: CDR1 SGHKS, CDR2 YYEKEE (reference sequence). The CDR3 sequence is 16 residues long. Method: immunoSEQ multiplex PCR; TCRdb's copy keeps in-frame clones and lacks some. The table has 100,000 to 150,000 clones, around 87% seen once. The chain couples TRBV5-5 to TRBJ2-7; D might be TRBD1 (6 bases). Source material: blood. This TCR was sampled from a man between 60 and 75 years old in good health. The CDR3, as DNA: TGTGCCAGCAGCTTCACCCGGGACACCTTGACCTACGAGCAGTACTTC. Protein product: CASSFTRDTLTYEQYF. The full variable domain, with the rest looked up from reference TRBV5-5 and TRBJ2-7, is DAGVTQSPTHLIKTRGQQVTLRCSPISGHKSVSWYQQVLGQGPQFIFQYYEKEERGRGNFPDRFSARQFPNYSSELNVNALLLGDSALYLCASSFTRDTLTYEQYFGPGTRLTVT.